What follows are 11 T cell receptor beta chains derived from one specimen sequenced in a study of T cells in Graves' hyperthyroidism and ophthalmopathy. RNA transcripts gave rise to amplified TCR beta CDR3 regions. First-round RT-PCR targeting the TCR CDR3 was performed with the HTBI primer set. TCRdb re-derived calls from the multiplex PCR reads in MiXCR, one entry per CDR3 protein. Of fewer than 600,000 distinct CDR3 sequences in the sample, about 15% were seen once. The sequenced material came from blood. Source of these receptors: a woman aged 35 to 49 with Graves' hyperthyroidism.

The table lists this clonotype with many counts. The V and J genes are TRBV27 and TRBJ1-2; no definite D call. The germline V and J ends were trimmed by 4 bases and 3 bases, with 12 bases remaining between them. The germline V gene encodes CDR1 MNHEY and CDR2 SMNVEV (reference sequence). The CDR3 runs to 14 residues. Here the CDR3 DNA reads TGTGCCAGCAGTTCCCACCCCCGGGACTATGGCTACACCTTC. It specifies CASSSHPRDYGYTF.

This clonotype was observed at least ten times. The rearrangement joins TRBV5-1 to TRBJ2-1; no reliable D call. Germline CDR1 is SGHRS and CDR2 is YFSETQ. The V end lost 3 bases, the J end lost 3 bases, and 13 bases lay between the germline ends. The CDR3 has 15 amino acids. CDR3 region: CASSWLSADYNEQFF. The CDR3, as DNA: TGCGCCAGCAGCTGGCTATCGGCGGACTACAATGAGCAGTTCTTC.

This clonotype was found a few times. The rearrangement uses TRBV7-9 and TRBJ2-1; 12 positions match TRBD2. Germline V gene sequence: CDR1 SEHNR, CDR2 FQNEAQ (reference sequence). Germline trimming cut 5 bases from V and 9 bases from J; bases unmatched to any gene: 11. The CDR3 runs 16 residues. CDR3 sequence: CASSPGLAGGASEQFF. CDR3 nucleotides: TGTGCCAGCAGCCCGGGACTAGCGGGCGGGGCCAGTGAGCAGTTCTTC.

This clonotype came up many times. The chain carries TRBV28 and TRBJ1-3; 9 bases are shared with TRBD1. CDR1 MDHEN and CDR2 SYDVKM come from the germline V gene. Trimming removed 6 bases from V and 7 bases from J; junction bases left unmatched: 7. This CDR3 contains 14 residues. The DNA of the CDR3 is TGTGCCAGCAGATCCGGGACAGGGACCAACACCATATATTTT. It is translated as CASRSGTGTNTIYF.

This clonotype was found many times. J is TRBJ2-7 and V is TRBV7-2; a weak D match, TRBD2 (6 bases). V lost 7 bases and J 0 bases, leaving 13 bases between the germline ends. Germline CDR1 SGHTA, CDR2 FQGNSA. This CDR3 is built from 14 residues. CDR3 residues: CASKSSAYSYEQYF. The CDR3 coding sequence is TGTGCCAGCAAATCTAGCGCCTACTCCTACGAGCAGTACTTC. Filled out from reference TRBV7-2 and TRBJ2-7, the complete variable domain reads GAGVSQSPSNKVTEKGKDVELRCDPISGHTALYWYRQSLGQGLEFLIYFQGNSAPDKSGLPSDRFSAERTGGSVSTLTIQRTQQEDSAVYLCASKSSAYSYEQYFGPGTRLTVT.

This clonotype was detected a few times. The V gene is TRBV7-9, the J gene TRBJ2-6, with D hard to call. The V end lost 6 bases, the J end lost 2 bases, and 11 bases lay between the germline ends. CDR3 size: 15 residues. Germline assignment: CDR1 SEHNR and CDR2 FQNEAQ (reference sequence). The CDR3 coding sequence is TGTGCCAGCAGTCCCTGGGAACCTGGGGCCAACGTCCTGACTTTC. Its translation is CASSPWEPGANVLTF.

The sample holds many counts of this clonotype. The chain employs TRBV29-1 and TRBJ2-5; no reliable D call. CDR1 SQVTM and CDR2 ANQGSEA come from the germline V gene. V was cut by 2 bases and J by 9 bases, with 19 bases left in between. CDR3 length: 14 residues. The CDR3 reads CSVEFLGTEWAQYF. CDR3 bases: TGCAGCGTTGAATTTCTGGGAACTGAGTGGGCCCAGTACTTC.

There are many counts of this clonotype. The chain combines TRBV11-2 with TRBJ2-7, with 11 nucleotides matching TRBD2. The trim removed 5 bases at V and 0 bases at J, leaving 6 bases unmatched. The V gene's germline CDR1 is SGHAT and CDR2 FQNNGV. This CDR3 has 16 amino acids. The CDR3 nucleotides read TGTGCCAGCAGCCCAGGGACTAGCGGTTACTCCTACGAGCAGTACTTC. This sequence encodes CASSPGTSGYSYEQYF.

This rearrangement joins TRBV5-1 to TRBJ2-1; TRBD2 aligns across 15 bases. Germline assignment: CDR1 SGHRS and CDR2 YFSETQ. The V segment lost 6 bases and the J segment 4 bases; nucleotides outside the gene matches: 2. The CDR3 covers 15 residues. The CDR3 protein is CASTGTSGGYNEQFF. The CDR3 bases are TGCGCCAGCACCGGGACTAGCGGGGGGTACAATGAGCAGTTCTTC.

This sequence joins TRBV7-2 and TRBJ2-7; possibly TRBD2 for D (5 bases). CDR3 length: 15 amino acids. Germline CDR1 reads SGHTA; CDR2 reads FQGNSA. The V end was cut by 5 bases, the J end by 2 bases, with 16 bases between. CDR3 sequence reads: CASSGTSGGTYEQYF. Here the CDR3 DNA reads TGTGCCAGCAGCGGTACAAGCGGCGGTACCTACGAGCAGTACTTC.

This clonotype was found many times. The CDR3 protein is CSVSSGSRFYNEQFF. Written as DNA, the CDR3 is TGCAGCGTTTCTAGCGGGAGTAGATTTTACAATGAGCAGTTCTTC. This chain joins TRBV29-1 and TRBJ2-1; 10 bases fit TRBD2. Germline V lookup: CDR1 SQVTM, CDR2 ANQGSEA. The CDR3 is 15 residues long. Germline trimming cut 5 bases from V and 4 bases from J; bases unmatched to any gene: 8.